Below, one T cell receptor (beta chain) is given with its context. Its antigen remains unknown. The data are from a study of cytomegalovirus exposure and HLA in healthy donors. Broader study findings: What was likely a sequencing artifact was a cluster of highly shared sequence variants.

Germline-derived CDR1 and CDR2 are SGDLS and YYNGEE. Trimming removed 0 bases from V and 4 bases from J, with 8 bases in between. This CDR3 is 14 amino acids long. With 60 Vbeta and 13 Jbeta primers, the PCR was carried out. TCRdb keeps only in-frame clones here, not all; method: immunoSEQ multiplex PCR. The sample carries about 140,000 clones, 60% to 80% recorded once. The material sequenced was PBMCs. The rearrangement uses TRBV9 and TRBJ2-1; possibly TRBD1 for D (5 bases). The TCR sequence derives from a young man in good health and CMV-seronegative. CDR3 residues: CASSVDAGYNEQFF. The CDR3 DNA reads TGTGCCAGCAGCGTAGATGCAGGGTACAATGAGCAGTTCTTC.